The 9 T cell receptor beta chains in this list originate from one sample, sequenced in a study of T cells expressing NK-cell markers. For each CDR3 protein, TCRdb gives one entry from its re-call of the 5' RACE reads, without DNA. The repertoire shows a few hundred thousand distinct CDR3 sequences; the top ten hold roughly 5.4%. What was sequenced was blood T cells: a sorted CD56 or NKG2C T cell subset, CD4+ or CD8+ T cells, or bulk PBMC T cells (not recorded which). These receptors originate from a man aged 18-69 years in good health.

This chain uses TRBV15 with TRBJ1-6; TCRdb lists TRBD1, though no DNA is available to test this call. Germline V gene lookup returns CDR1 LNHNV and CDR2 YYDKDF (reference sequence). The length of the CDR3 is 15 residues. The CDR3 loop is CATTNHRGGRSPLHF.

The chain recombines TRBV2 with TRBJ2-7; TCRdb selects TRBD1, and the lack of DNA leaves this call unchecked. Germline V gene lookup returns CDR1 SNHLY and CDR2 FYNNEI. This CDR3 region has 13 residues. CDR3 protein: CASRRDNTYEQYF.

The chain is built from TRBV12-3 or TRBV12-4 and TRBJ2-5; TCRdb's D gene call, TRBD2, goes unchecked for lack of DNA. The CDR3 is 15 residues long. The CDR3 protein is CASSPSGGRGETQYF.

CDR3 residues: CASSPPTMRGTYNEQFF. The chain uses TRBV18 and TRBJ2-1; TCRdb selects TRBD1, and the lack of DNA leaves this call unchecked. Germline lookup yields CDR1 KGHSH and CDR2 LQKENI. The CDR3 totals 17 residues.

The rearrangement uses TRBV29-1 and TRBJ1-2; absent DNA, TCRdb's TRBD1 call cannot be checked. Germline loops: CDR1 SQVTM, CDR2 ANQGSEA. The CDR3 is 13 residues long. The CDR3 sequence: CSVTWTGKSGYTF.

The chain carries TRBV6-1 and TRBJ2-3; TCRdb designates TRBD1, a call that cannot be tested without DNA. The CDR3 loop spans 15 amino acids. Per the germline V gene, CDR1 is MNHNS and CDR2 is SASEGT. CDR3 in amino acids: CASRRTFGGTDTQYF.

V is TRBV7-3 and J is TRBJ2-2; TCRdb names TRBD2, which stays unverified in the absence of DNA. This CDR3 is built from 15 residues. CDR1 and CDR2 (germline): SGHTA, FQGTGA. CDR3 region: CASSAGTTYTGELFF.

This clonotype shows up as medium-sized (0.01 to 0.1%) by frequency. CDR3 amino acids: CASSPGRTKISYEQYF. The chain links TRBV12-3 or TRBV12-4 to TRBJ2-7; TCRdb gives TRBD1 as the D gene, but with no DNA this cannot be confirmed. CDR3 length: 16 residues.

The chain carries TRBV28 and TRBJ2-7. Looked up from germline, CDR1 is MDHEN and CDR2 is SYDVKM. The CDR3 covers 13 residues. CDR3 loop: CASSPVNSYEQYF. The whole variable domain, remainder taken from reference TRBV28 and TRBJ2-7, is DVKVTQSSRYLVKRTGEKVFLECVQDMDHENMFWYRQDPGLGLRLIYFSYDVKMKEKGDIPEGYSVSREKKERFSLILESASTNQTSMYLCASSPVNSYEQYFGPGTRLTVT.